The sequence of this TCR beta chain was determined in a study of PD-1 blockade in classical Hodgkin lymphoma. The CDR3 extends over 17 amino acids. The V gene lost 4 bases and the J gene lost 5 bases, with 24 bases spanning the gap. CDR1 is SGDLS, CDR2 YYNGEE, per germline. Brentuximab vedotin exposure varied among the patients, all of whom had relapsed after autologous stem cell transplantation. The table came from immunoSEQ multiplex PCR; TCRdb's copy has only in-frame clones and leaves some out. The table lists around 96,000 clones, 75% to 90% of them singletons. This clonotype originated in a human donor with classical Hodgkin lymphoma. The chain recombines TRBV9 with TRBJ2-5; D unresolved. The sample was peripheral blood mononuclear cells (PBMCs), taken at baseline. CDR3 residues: CASSPAYTGPQRETQYF. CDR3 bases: TGTGCCAGCAGCCCCGCTTATACCGGGCCACAACGGGAGACCCAGTACTTC. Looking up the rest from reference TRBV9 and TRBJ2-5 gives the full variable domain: DSGVTQTPKHLITATGQRVTLRCSPRSGDLSVYWYQQSLDQGLQFLIQYYNGEERAKGNILERFSAQQFPDLHSELNLSSLELGDSALYFCASSPAYTGPQRETQYFGPGTRLLVL.